This TCR beta chain was captured by sequencing in a study of T cells after yellow fever vaccination. This clonotype was seen more than once but under ten times. The target antigen is unknown. V gave up 5 bases and J gave up 0 bases, with 13 bases separating them. CDR1 and CDR2 from the germline V gene are SEHNR and FQNEAQ (reference sequence). This CDR3 contains 15 residues. Findings and limits, study-wide: Abundant contaminating clonotypes from the bulk population could appear in FACS-sorted repertoires. At around 96% for CD4 and about 91% for CD8, most primary-vaccination clones showed up again after the booster. Peaking faster, on day 5 versus 15, the secondary response was nonetheless weaker.

The TCR cDNA carried a universal primer site and UMIs from 5'RACE template switching. Using its own MiXCR run on the 5' RACE reads, TCRdb lists one record per CDR3 protein. Among hundreds of thousands of distinct CDR3 sequences listed, approximately 3.8% were seen once. This specimen consisted of PBMCs, obtained on the day of the yellow fever booster vaccination. This clonotype originated in a man between 18 and 35 years old who received the YFV17D yellow fever vaccine. The chain links TRBV7-9 to TRBJ1-1, with D unresolved. The CDR3 bases are TGTGCCAGCAGCCCCCAAAGGGAGTTGAACACTGAAGCTTTCTTT. Its protein product is CASSPQRELNTEAFF.